A single sample gave rise to the 2 T cell receptor beta chains below, sequenced in a study of cytomegalovirus exposure and HLA in healthy donors. With 60 Vbeta and 13 Jbeta primers, the PCR was carried out. Some clones are missing from TCRdb's copy, which holds only in-frame ones; the method was immunoSEQ multiplex PCR. In the table there are about 140,000 clones, 55% to 80% of which are singletons. The material sequenced was PBMCs. The receptors were gathered from a middle-aged woman in good health and CMV-seronegative.

The V and J genes are TRBV2 and TRBJ2-5; 8 nucleotides match TRBD2. With 6 bases clipped from V and 4 bases from J, the junction kept 4 bases outside the gene matches. The CDR3 spans 13 residues. Germline assignment: CDR1 SNHLY and CDR2 FYNNEI. CDR3 sequence reads: CASRSGGGETQYF. The CDR3 DNA follows: TGTGCCAGCAGATCGGGGGGGGGAGAGACCCAGTACTTC.

This sequence joins TRBV6-5 and TRBJ1-4, with D tentatively TRBD1 (5 bases). V lost 4 bases, J lost 2 bases, and 8 bases lay in between. The germline CDR1 and CDR2 sequences are MNHEY and SVGAGI. This CDR3 comprises 14 residues. The CDR3 DNA sequence: TGTGCCAGCAGTTCGGACACGACTAATGAAAAACTGTTTTTT. It is translated as CASSSDTTNEKLFF.